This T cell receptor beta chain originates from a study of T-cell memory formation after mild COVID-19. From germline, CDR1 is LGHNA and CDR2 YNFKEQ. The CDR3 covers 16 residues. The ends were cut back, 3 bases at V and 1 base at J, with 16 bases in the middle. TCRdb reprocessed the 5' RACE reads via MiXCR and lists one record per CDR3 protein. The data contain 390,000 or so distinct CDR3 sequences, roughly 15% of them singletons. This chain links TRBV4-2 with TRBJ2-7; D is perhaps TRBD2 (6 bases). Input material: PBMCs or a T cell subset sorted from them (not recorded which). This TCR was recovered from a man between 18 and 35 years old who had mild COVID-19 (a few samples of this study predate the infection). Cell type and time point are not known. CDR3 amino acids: CASSHPPGGNSYEQYF. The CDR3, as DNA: TGTGCCAGCAGCCATCCCCCTGGAGGGAATTCCTACGAGCAGTACTTC.